This T cell receptor beta chain was identified during a study of blood T cells in healthy people across ages. A second about 7 to 12 cycle PCR used barcoded and J-beta primers. A single record per CDR3 protein comes from TCRdb applying MiXCR to the 5' RACE reads. The profile covers roughly 1.4 million distinct CDR3 sequences, with roughly 64% appearing a single time and 6.5% to 8% taken by the ten largest. From germline, CDR1 is LGHNA and CDR2 YSLEER. The CDR3 spans 15 residues. Trimming cost V 4 bases and J 0 bases, with 10 bases left between them. This sequence was found in a man aged 18 to 30 in good health. The chain employs TRBV4-3 and TRBJ1-5; D call uncertain. The sequenced sample was blood. The CDR3 DNA follows: TGCGCCAGCAGCCGGACGGCTTATAGCAATCAGCCCCAGCATTTT. This translates into CASSRTAYSNQPQHF.